This T cell receptor (beta chain) was retrieved from a study of graft-versus-host responses after intestinal transplantation. The overall study: Multivisceral, liver-intestinal, or isolated intestinal transplants were received by the recipients.

This clone was counted only a few times. Antigen unknown. The CDR3 consists of 13 residues. The germline gives CDR1 LNHNV, CDR2 YYDKDF (reference sequence). V was clipped by 5 bases and J by 5 bases; unmatched bases: 3. Data came from immunoSEQ multiplex PCR; TCRdb stores just in-frame clones and leaves some out. The repertoire consists of some 39,000 clones, with about 95% occurring once and the leading ten covering more than 0.45%. Study-level results: High graft-versus-host to host-versus-graft clonal ratios were seen in allografts of patients with graft-donor T cell macrochimerism. GvH clonotypes were identified within recipient marrow, with a subset emerging first in ileum or blood.

This clonotype was sampled from a human donor who was the organ donor for an intestinal transplant. The sequencing here drew on unstimulated CD8+ T cells sorted from spleen or lymph node cells, taken before transplant. The genes are TRBV15 and TRBJ1-5, with TRBD1 matching over 7 bases. The CDR3 loop reads CATSHTGDQPQHF. The CDR3 DNA reads TGTGCCACCAGCCACACAGGGGATCAGCCCCAGCATTTT.